This T cell receptor (beta chain) is drawn from a study of vaccination and CD4 T cells after COVID-19. Overall study findings and caveats: SARS-CoV-2-reactive clonotypes showed a nonsignificant median rise from about 22 to 38.

Time point indicated: late sampling 161 to 241 days after vaccination in three convalescent patients. The dates of positive PCR tests extended from March through December 2020 and came before the US Alpha, Beta and Delta variants. CDR1 is MDHEN, CDR2 SYDVKM, per germline. V was pared by 4 bases and J by 0 bases, with 12 bases between. The CDR3 is 15 residues long. TCRdb processed the PCR reads anew with MiXCR; each CDR3 protein has one entry. The data contain approximately 40,000 distinct CDR3 sequences, about 34% of them singletons. This clonotype was seen only a few times. The antigen remains undetermined.

The sequence came from a human donor who had recovered from COVID-19. The sample here was CD4+ T cells from blood, taken about 7 months after SARS-CoV-2 vaccination. The chain combines TRBV28 with TRBJ2-5; no firm D call. CDR3 in amino acids: CASSSYQSNQETQYF. DNA of the CDR3: TGTGCCAGCAGTTCCTATCAGTCGAACCAAGAGACCCAGTACTTC.